The rows below give T cell receptor beta chains drawn from one sample of a study of beta chain features in type 1 diabetes. The protocol was immunoSEQ multiplex PCR, while the TCRdb copy is restricted to in-frame clones and leaves out a portion. This sample carries more than 150,000 clones, 7.5% to 10% of them seen once, and the ten largest clones take 2.3%. Source material: central memory CD4+ T cells from blood. The receptors derive from a woman under 30 in good health. The CDR3 runs from the conserved cysteine through the conserved F or W. D genes are given only for firm matches. Some rows mark clone size as missing; the rest say once, few, many or name a class of expanded clone.

CDR3 protein	CDR3 DNA	D gene	clone size	J gene	V gene
CAWNIGAPWNYGYTF	TGTGCCTGGAATATAGGGGCCCCATGGAACTATGGCTACACCTTC	NA	NA	TRBJ1-2	TRBV30
CASSLQAGVVTEAFF	TGTGCCAGCAGCTTACAAGCGGGGGTAGTGACTGAAGCTTTCTTT	NA	few	TRBJ1-1	TRBV11-2
CASSLSGGTVGEQYF	TGTGCCAGCAGCTTATCAGGAGGGACAGTCGGCGAGCAGTACTTC	NA	few	TRBJ2-7	TRBV7-2
CASSLGGGHTTDTQYF	TGTGCCAGCAGCTTAGGAGGGGGCCATACCACAGATACGCAGTATTTT	TRBD1	few	TRBJ2-3	TRBV7-2
CASTELTNEKLFF	TGTGCCAGTACGGAGCTGACGAATGAAAAACTGTTTTTT	NA	few	TRBJ1-4	TRBV19
CASSLAPGGGAEQYF	TGTGCCAGCAGCTTAGCCCCCGGCGGGGGGGCCGAGCAGTACTTC	TRBD2	NA	TRBJ2-7	TRBV7-3
CASSRDRRDEKLFF	TGTGCCAGCAGCAGGGACAGGAGGGATGAAAAACTGTTTTTT	TRBD1	NA	TRBJ1-4	TRBV5-6
CASSLEPSGNSGANVLTF	TGTGCCAGCAGCTTAGAGCCTAGCGGTAACTCTGGGGCCAACGTCCTGACTTTC	TRBD2	few	TRBJ2-6	TRBV11-2
CASSLGVAGGFEETQYF	TGTGCCAGCAGCTTAGGTGTAGCGGGGGGGTTCGAAGAGACCCAGTACTTC	TRBD2	few	TRBJ2-5	TRBV7-6
CASSYAPGGRNEQFF	TGTGCCAGCAGTTACGCCCCCGGGGGGCGGAATGAGCAGTTCTTC	NA	few	TRBJ2-1	TRBV6-5
CASSQGSDTEAFF	TGTGCCAGCTCGCAGGGGTCGGACACTGAAGCTTTCTTT	NA	NA	TRBJ1-1	TRBV18
CASSPPGTSGTTDTQYF	TGTGCCAGCTCACCTCCCGGGACTAGCGGGACTACAGATACGCAGTATTTT	TRBD2	NA	TRBJ2-3	TRBV18
CASSPQGNTEAFF	TGCGCCAGCAGCCCACAGGGGAACACTGAAGCTTTCTTT	NA	NA	TRBJ1-1	TRBV5-1
CASSFGTSGGRGETQYF	TGCGCCAGCAGCTTCGGGACTAGCGGGGGGAGAGGAGAGACCCAGTACTTC	TRBD2	NA	TRBJ2-5	TRBV5-1
CASSQEQGSMSNQPQHF	TGTGCCAGCAGCCAAGAACAGGGCAGTATGAGCAATCAGCCCCAGCATTTT	NA	NA	TRBJ1-5	TRBV14
CASAGQGSEQYF	TGTGCCAGCGCGGGACAGGGGTCTGAGCAGTACTTC	TRBD1	few	TRBJ2-7	TRBV7-2
CASSRTGANEQFF	TGTGCCAGCAGCCGGACAGGGGCCAATGAGCAGTTCTTC	TRBD1	few	TRBJ2-1	TRBV27
CAWSVRAEAFF	TGTGCCTGGAGTGTACGCGCTGAAGCTTTCTTT	NA	NA	TRBJ1-1	TRBV30
CASSPRRAEPRNEQFF	TGTGCCAGCAGCCCCCGCCGTGCGGAGCCGCGCAATGAGCAGTTCTTC	NA	few	TRBJ2-1	TRBV11-2
CASSGIGQGGSPLHF	TGTGCCAGCAGTGGAATAGGACAGGGTGGTTCACCCCTCCACTTT	TRBD1	few	TRBJ1-6	TRBV2
CASRTGASGANVLTF	TGTGCCAGCAGAACGGGAGCTTCTGGGGCCAACGTCCTGACTTTC	NA	NA	TRBJ2-6	TRBV6-1
CASSLLAGGPVGTGELFF	TGCGCCAGCAGCTTACTAGCGGGGGGACCGGTGGGCACCGGGGAGCTGTTTTTT	TRBD2	NA	TRBJ2-2	TRBV5-1
CASSRQRANYGYTF	TGCGCCAGCAGCCGACAGAGAGCTAACTATGGCTACACCTTC	NA	NA	TRBJ1-2	TRBV4-3
CASRLLAGVDSNEQFF	TGCGCCAGCAGGCTCCTAGCGGGAGTCGATAGCAATGAGCAGTTCTTC	TRBD2	few	TRBJ2-1	TRBV5-1
CASSSGTSGGTGETQYF	TGTGCCAGCAGCTCCGGGACTAGCGGGGGAACGGGGGAGACCCAGTACTTC	TRBD2	NA	TRBJ2-5	TRBV7-2
CASSPNYEQYF	TGTGCCAGCAGCCCTAACTACGAGCAGTACTTC	NA	few	TRBJ2-7	TRBV7-2
CAWSVGSGSDEKLFF	TGTGCCTGGAGTGTAGGTTCCGGGTCTGATGAAAAACTGTTTTTT	NA	few	TRBJ1-4	TRBV30
CSVGTSGPNEQFF	TGCAGCGTCGGGACTAGCGGCCCCAATGAGCAGTTCTTC	TRBD2	NA	TRBJ2-1	TRBV29-1
CASGAGGPYEQYF	TGTGCCAGCGGCGCGGGAGGGCCATACGAGCAGTACTTC	TRBD2	few	TRBJ2-7	TRBV7-2
CASSIQFSGANVLTF	TGTGCCAGCAGTATACAGTTCTCTGGGGCCAACGTCCTGACTTTC	NA	few	TRBJ2-6	TRBV6-5
CSGEARDRGLSDTQYF	TGCAGCGGTGAGGCCCGGGACAGGGGTTTATCAGATACGCAGTATTTT	TRBD1	NA	TRBJ2-3	TRBV29-1
CASSSMTNGYTF	TGTGCCAGCAGCTCTATGACAAATGGCTACACCTTC	NA	NA	TRBJ1-2	TRBV11-3
CASSSIAVTTYNEQFF	TGCGCCAGCAGTTCTATAGCGGTTACTACCTACAATGAGCAGTTCTTC	NA	NA	TRBJ2-1	TRBV5-1
CASSESVPAGYGYTF	TGTGCCAGCAGTGAATCGGTCCCGGCAGGCTATGGCTACACCTTC	NA	many	TRBJ1-2	TRBV2
CASSFPDRRLEQYF	TGTGCCAGCAGCTTCCCGGACAGGCGGCTCGAGCAGTACTTC	TRBD1	few	TRBJ2-7	TRBV7-8
CASSRDGSGRSDTQYF	TGTGCCAGCAGCCGCGATGGAAGCGGGAGATCCGATACGCAGTATTTT	TRBD2	NA	TRBJ2-3	TRBV27
CASSLGRTGPETQYF	TGCGCCAGCAGCTTGGGGCGGACAGGGCCCGAGACCCAGTACTTC	TRBD1	few	TRBJ2-5	TRBV5-1
CAISGQGATGELFF	TGTGCCATCTCGGGACAGGGGGCGACCGGGGAGCTGTTTTTT	TRBD1	NA	TRBJ2-2	TRBV6-1
CASSRDYTDTQYF	TGTGCCAGCAGCAGGGACTACACAGATACGCAGTATTTT	TRBD2	few	TRBJ2-3	TRBV11-2
CASSRAGGAETQYF	TGTGCCAGCAGCCGCGCGGGGGGCGCAGAGACCCAGTACTTC	TRBD2	few	TRBJ2-5	TRBV7-2
CASSFSGTGWGSGRAAANEQFF	TGCGCCAGCAGCTTTTCCGGGACAGGGTGGGGGAGCGGGAGGGCCGCGGCGAATGAGCAGTTCTTC	NA	few	TRBJ2-1	TRBV5-1
CASQTTGGLTDTQYF	TGCGCCAGCCAAACTACAGGGGGCCTCACAGATACGCAGTATTTT	TRBD1	NA	TRBJ2-3	TRBV5-1
CASTIGTSNNEQFF	TGTGCCAGCACAATCGGGACTAGCAACAATGAGCAGTTCTTC	TRBD2	once	TRBJ2-1	TRBV6-1
CAISIRGDETQYF	TGTGCCATCAGTATACGGGGGGATGAGACCCAGTACTTC	TRBD2	few	TRBJ2-5	TRBV10-3
CASSLGLAVDTQYF	TGTGCCAGCAGCTTAGGGCTAGCGGTGGATACGCAGTATTTT	TRBD2	NA	TRBJ2-3	TRBV7-9
CASTRDYNEQFF	TGCGCCAGCACACGGGACTACAATGAGCAGTTCTTC	NA	many	TRBJ2-1	TRBV4-1
CASSSSGGNTGELFF	TGTGCCAGCAGTTCTAGCGGGGGGAACACCGGGGAGCTGTTTTTT	TRBD2	few	TRBJ2-2	TRBV9
CASSKGTPTADYEQYF	TGTGCCAGCAGCAAAGGGACACCAACCGCAGACTACGAGCAGTACTTC	NA	NA	TRBJ2-7	TRBV21-1
CAWSYPGLADSTDTQYF	TGTGCCTGGAGTTACCCGGGACTAGCGGACAGCACAGATACGCAGTATTTT	TRBD2	few	TRBJ2-3	TRBV30
CASSADRAGELFF	TGTGCCAGCAGTGCAGACAGGGCCGGGGAGCTGTTTTTT	TRBD1	NA	TRBJ2-2	TRBV6-1
CASSLGYGLRSSGANVLTF	TGTGCCAGCAGCTTGGGGTATGGGCTCCGAAGCTCTGGGGCCAACGTCCTGACTTTC	NA	NA	TRBJ2-6	TRBV5-4
CASSPGGTGQETQYF	TGTGCCAGCAGCCCTGGCGGGACAGGGCAAGAGACCCAGTACTTC	TRBD1	NA	TRBJ2-5	TRBV11-2
CASSTVGGNTIYF	TGTGCCAGCAGCACAGTCGGTGGAAACACCATATATTTT	NA	few	TRBJ1-3	TRBV6-1
CASSMMAGSYNEQFF	TGTGCCAGTAGTATGATGGCGGGCTCCTACAATGAGCAGTTCTTC	NA	NA	TRBJ2-1	TRBV19